The rows below give T cell receptor beta chains drawn from one sample of a study of human T cells and chemical hapten exposure. TCRdb re-called the RACE reads through MiXCR, storing one row per CDR3 protein. The repertoire holds about 81,000 distinct CDR3 sequences, with 9.5% to 13% as singletons. The specimen was whole blood, collected in connection with sensitization to the hapten diphenylcyclopropenone (DPC). Source of these receptors: a woman aged 30 to 39 with alopecia areata. Some clones in this sample may be carry-over from other donors' samples. The CDR3 runs from the conserved cysteine through the conserved F or W. A D gene is named only where the DNA matches it firmly. Where a row states a size, it is once, few, many or the class of an expanded clone; other rows omit it.

V gene	D gene	clone size	J gene	CDR3 DNA	CDR3 protein
TRBV9	.	many	TRBJ1-1	TGTGCCAGCAGCGTAGGATCGGTGAACACTGAAGCTTTCTTT	CASSVGSVNTEAFF
TRBV9	.	many	TRBJ2-7	TGTGCCAGCAGCACAAACGGTTACGAGCAGTACTTC	CASSTNGYEQYF
TRBV29-1	.	many	TRBJ2-7	TGCAGCGTCCTCCGGGACACGAGCTCCTACGAGCAGTACTTC	CSVLRDTSSYEQYF
TRBV7-9	TRBD1	few	TRBJ2-1	TGTGCCAGCAGCGTGGTTGAGGGACAGGGGGACAATGAGCAGTTCTTC	CASSVVEGQGDNEQFF
TRBV5-4	.	many	TRBJ2-7	TGTGCCAGCAGCTCTTTGGGGGAAGGGTCCTACGAGCAGTACTTC	CASSSLGEGSYEQYF
TRBV7-8	.	.	TRBJ2-5	TGTGCCAACAGCCTCCGGTTAGAAGAGACCCAGTACTTC	CANSLRLEETQYF
TRBV20-1	.	few	TRBJ1-1	TGCAGTGCCGCCAGGACAGTGAACACTGAAGCTTTCTTT	CSAARTVNTEAFF
TRBV6-5	TRBD2	few	TRBJ2-3	TGTGCCAGCAGTTACGGGCGGGGGGCCAGGGATACGCAGTATTTT	CASSYGRGARDTQYF
TRBV6-6	TRBD1	many	TRBJ1-5	TGTGCCAGCAGCCTACCGGGACAGAGGAATCAGCCCCAGCATTTT	CASSLPGQRNQPQHF
TRBV7-9	.	many	TRBJ1-4	TGTGCCAGCAGCTCGCCGGACCGTGATGAAAAACTGTTTTTT	CASSSPDRDEKLFF
TRBV12-3/TRBV12-4	.	.	TRBJ1-2	TGTGCCAGCAGTTCCGACGGGTACGGCTACACCTTC	CASSSDGYGYTF
TRBV28	.	.	TRBJ2-7	TGTGCCAGCAGAATAGCGGACAGCCCTCTCGGGCGGCAGTACTTC	CASRIADSPLGRQYF
TRBV3-1	.	.	TRBJ1-2	TGTGCCAGCAGCCATCCCTCAGGAGGGAATGGCTACACCTTC	CASSHPSGGNGYTF
TRBV6-2/TRBV6-3	TRBD2	many	TRBJ2-1	TGTGCCACACACTCGCTACTAGCGACCTCCTACAATGAGCAGTTCTTC	CATHSLLATSYNEQFF
TRBV28	TRBD2	.	TRBJ2-3	TGTGCCAGCAGTTCCGGGACTAGCGGGTCTAGCACAGATACGCAGTATTTT	CASSSGTSGSSTDTQYF
TRBV6-5	.	many	TRBJ1-1	TGTGCCAGCAGTTGGGACCGTTGGGGCACTGAAGCTTTCTTT	CASSWDRWGTEAFF
TRBV20-1	.	many	TRBJ1-6	TGCAGTGCTAGAAAGGACACCTATAATTCACCCCTCCACTTT	CSARKDTYNSPLHF
TRBV6-5	.	few	TRBJ1-4	TGTGCCAGCAGCCGTACCCTTGGGGATAATGAAAAACTGTTTTTT	CASSRTLGDNEKLFF
TRBV11-3	TRBD2	many	TRBJ2-5	TGTGCCAGCAGCTTCGTCTCAGCGGGGGGCCAAGAGACCCAGTACTTC	CASSFVSAGGQETQYF
TRBV6-2/TRBV6-3	TRBD1	many	TRBJ1-5	TGTGCCAGCAGACCCCTAAGGGGCCAGGGGGAGCCCCAGCATTTT	CASRPLRGQGEPQHF
TRBV7-2	.	few	TRBJ2-5	TGTGCCAGCAGCTTAGTTGGGGTCGAGACCCAGTACTTC	CASSLVGVETQYF
TRBV7-9	.	.	TRBJ2-1	TGTGCCAGCAGCATCTTGAGGGGGGCCTCCTACAATGAGCAGTTCTTC	CASSILRGASYNEQFF
TRBV7-2	.	.	TRBJ2-1	TGTGCCAGCAGCTTAGCTAGCAGAGAGCAGTTCTTC	CASSLASREQFF
TRBV9	.	.	TRBJ1-6	TGTGCCAGCAGCGTAGCAGGGAGCAATTCACCCCTCCACTTT	CASSVAGSNSPLHF
TRBV5-8	.	.	TRBJ2-7	TGTGCCAGCAGCCAGCGCTACGAGCAGTACTTC	CASSQRYEQYF
TRBV29-1	TRBD1	many	TRBJ1-1	TGCAGCGTAGGACAGGGCACTGAAGCTTTCTTT	CSVGQGTEAFF
TRBV18	.	.	TRBJ2-7	TGTGCCAGCTCACCCACAGGAGACTACGAGCAGTACTTC	CASSPTGDYEQYF
TRBV6-2/TRBV6-3	.	many	TRBJ1-5	TGTGCCAGCACCCCGGAGGGGATATATAGCAATCAGCCCCAGCATTTT	CASTPEGIYSNQPQHF
TRBV7-6	TRBD1	many	TRBJ1-4	TGTGCCAGCAGGGAAGGGACAGGGTTTGAAAAACTGTTTTTT	CASREGTGFEKLFF
TRBV20-1	.	.	TRBJ2-3	TGCAGTGCTAGAGATCAAGATACGCAGTATTTT	CSARDQDTQYF
TRBV3-1	.	many	TRBJ2-2	TGTGCCAGCAGCCAAGTCCTTGCGACGGGGGCCGGGGAGCTGTTTTTT	CASSQVLATGAGELFF
TRBV20-1	.	many	TRBJ1-5	TGCAGTGCTCTACCCCCAGGGGCCTTCAATCAGCCCCAGCATTTT	CSALPPGAFNQPQHF
TRBV6-1	.	many	TRBJ2-7	TGTGCCAGCATGCTTATAGGACTTCCCTACGAGCAGTACTTC	CASMLIGLPYEQYF
TRBV7-2	.	many	TRBJ2-2	TGTGCCAGCAGCTTACAGGTCTCCGGGGAGCTGTTTTTT	CASSLQVSGELFF
TRBV28	TRBD1	.	TRBJ1-1	TGTGCCAGCATCAAGGGGGACAGGAAAGCTTTCTTT	CASIKGDRKAFF
TRBV4-1	.	many	TRBJ1-4	TGCGCCAGCTTATCACGGGGCCCGCGTAATGAAAAACTGTTTTTT	CASLSRGPRNEKLFF
TRBV18	.	many	TRBJ2-3	TGTGCCAGCTCACCAGCGGATACGCAGTATTTT	CASSPADTQYF
TRBV11-2	TRBD2	few	TRBJ2-2	TGTGCCAGCAGCTTAGGAATAGCGGGCGCCGGGGAGCTGTTTTTT	CASSLGIAGAGELFF
TRBV6-1	.	many	TRBJ1-2	TGTGCCAGCAGTGAAGGGGCCCCAGGTCTCTATGGCTACACCTTC	CASSEGAPGLYGYTF
TRBV29-1	TRBD1	.	TRBJ2-2	TGCAGCGTTGGAACAGGGGGCTCCGGGGAGCTGTTTTTT	CSVGTGGSGELFF
TRBV2	.	many	TRBJ2-1	TGTGCCAGCAGGGTGACAGGAAGCAGGAATGAGCAGTTCTTC	CASRVTGSRNEQFF
TRBV20-1	.	many	TRBJ1-1	TGCAGTGCTAGAGACGGCGGAGCGACGAACACTGAAGCTTTCTTT	CSARDGGATNTEAFF